This is a list of T cell receptor beta chains from one sample in a study of T cells in tuberculosis. TCRdb keeps only in-frame clones here, not all; method: immunoSEQ multiplex PCR. This sample carries tens of thousands of clones, approximately 90% of them seen once, and the ten largest clones take approximately 2.3%. The specimen comprised PBMCs, sampled at tuberculosis diagnosis. Receptors were obtained from an adult with tuberculosis. Both conserved end residues are part of each CDR3. The order of the fields is J gene, V gene, D gene, CDR3 length, clone size, CDR3 protein, CDR3 DNA. D genes are given only for firm matches. For some rows the clone size is stated as once, few or many, or as a class when expanded; others skip it.

j_gene: TRBJ2-5; v_gene: TRBV28; d_gene: -; len: 14; abundance: -; CDR3aa: CASSFPGDQETQYF; CDR3nt: TGTGCCAGCAGTTTCCCGGGGGACCAAGAGACCCAGTACTTC
j_gene: TRBJ1-2; v_gene: TRBV7-2; d_gene: -; len: 12; abundance: -; CDR3aa: CASSSYGGGYTF; CDR3nt: TGTGCCAGCAGCTCCTATGGAGGCGGCTACACCTTC
j_gene: TRBJ2-5; v_gene: TRBV11-1; d_gene: -; len: 17; abundance: -; CDR3aa: CASSLAQASAGGQTQYF; CDR3nt: TGTGCCAGCAGCTTAGCGCAGGCCTCGGCAGGGGGGCAGACCCAGTACTTC
j_gene: TRBJ2-1; v_gene: TRBV5-8; d_gene: -; len: 14; abundance: -; CDR3aa: CASSFYQAGNEQFF; CDR3nt: TGTGCCAGCAGCTTTTACCAGGCTGGGAATGAGCAGTTCTTC
j_gene: TRBJ1-1; v_gene: TRBV9; d_gene: -; len: 13; abundance: -; CDR3aa: CASSEHGGTEAFF; CDR3nt: TGTGCCAGCAGCGAACACGGAGGGACTGAAGCTTTCTTT
j_gene: TRBJ1-2; v_gene: TRBV4-1; d_gene: TRBD1; len: 15; abundance: -; CDR3aa: CASSQDRTGNYGYTF; CDR3nt: TGCGCCAGCAGCCAAGATAGGACAGGGAACTATGGCTACACCTTC
j_gene: TRBJ1-6; v_gene: TRBV5-1; d_gene: -; len: 15; abundance: -; CDR3aa: CASSLTPQGNSPLHF; CDR3nt: TGCGCCAGCAGCTTGACGCCCCAGGGTAATTCACCCCTCCACTTT
j_gene: TRBJ2-2; v_gene: TRBV6-5; d_gene: TRBD2; len: 15; abundance: -; CDR3aa: CASRGTWTSSGELFF; CDR3nt: TGTGCCAGCAGAGGGACTTGGACTAGCTCCGGGGAGCTGTTTTTT
j_gene: TRBJ2-1; v_gene: TRBV5-1; d_gene: -; len: 16; abundance: -; CDR3aa: CASTLSGSSSYNEQFF; CDR3nt: TGCGCCAGCACGCTGTCGGGGTCAAGCTCCTACAATGAGCAGTTCTTC
j_gene: TRBJ2-7; v_gene: TRBV6-6; d_gene: TRBD2; len: 16; abundance: -; CDR3aa: CASSSLASGGLYEQYF; CDR3nt: TGTGCCAGCAGTTCCCTCGCGAGCGGGGGCCTCTACGAGCAGTACTTC
j_gene: TRBJ2-2; v_gene: TRBV4-2; d_gene: TRBD1; len: 17; abundance: -; CDR3aa: CASSSTGAFLNTGELFF; CDR3nt: TGTGCCAGCAGCTCGACAGGGGCCTTCCTGAACACCGGGGAGCTGTTTTTT
j_gene: TRBJ1-1; v_gene: TRBV5-6; d_gene: TRBD1; len: 16; abundance: once; CDR3aa: CASSPVGTGGTTEAFF; CDR3nt: TGTGCCAGCAGCCCCGTTGGGACAGGGGGGACCACTGAAGCTTTCTTT
j_gene: TRBJ1-2; v_gene: TRBV4-1; d_gene: -; len: 13; abundance: -; CDR3aa: CASSQDSGYGYTF; CDR3nt: TGCGCCAGCAGCCAAGACTCCGGGTATGGCTACACCTTC
j_gene: TRBJ2-5; v_gene: TRBV19; d_gene: TRBD2; len: 15; abundance: -; CDR3aa: CASSMSGGAGETQYF; CDR3nt: TGTGCCAGTAGTATGAGCGGGGGGGCAGGTGAGACCCAGTACTTC
j_gene: TRBJ2-1; v_gene: TRBV7-3; d_gene: TRBD2; len: 14; abundance: -; CDR3aa: CASSLAGGHNEQFF; CDR3nt: TGTGCCAGCAGCTTAGCGGGGGGCCACAATGAGCAGTTCTTC
j_gene: TRBJ1-1; v_gene: TRBV5-1; d_gene: TRBD1; len: 17; abundance: once; CDR3aa: CASSSTGQARGNTEAFF; CDR3nt: TGCGCCAGCAGCTCCACCGGACAGGCGCGGGGGAACACTGAAGCTTTCTTT
j_gene: TRBJ1-1; v_gene: TRBV11-2; d_gene: -; len: 16; abundance: -; CDR3aa: CASSLNLQGRETEAFF; CDR3nt: TGTGCCAGCAGCTTAAACCTACAGGGTAGGGAGACTGAAGCTTTCTTT
j_gene: TRBJ2-7; v_gene: TRBV2; d_gene: -; len: 12; abundance: -; CDR3aa: CASRPQGAEQYF; CDR3nt: TGTGCCAGCAGACCCCAGGGTGCCGAGCAGTACTTC
j_gene: TRBJ1-3; v_gene: TRBV5-5; d_gene: -; len: 15; abundance: once; CDR3aa: CASSPDSGSGNTIYF; CDR3nt: TGTGCCAGCAGCCCGGACTCTGGCTCTGGAAACACCATATATTTT
j_gene: TRBJ1-5; v_gene: TRBV15; d_gene: -; len: 15; abundance: once; CDR3aa: CATSRETGSNQPQHF; CDR3nt: TGTGCCACCAGCAGAGAAACAGGTTCTAATCAGCCCCAGCATTTT
j_gene: TRBJ2-1; v_gene: TRBV5-4; d_gene: TRBD1; len: 14; abundance: -; CDR3aa: CASSKGQNYNEQFF; CDR3nt: TGTGCCAGCAGTAAGGGACAGAACTACAATGAGCAGTTCTTC
j_gene: TRBJ2-3; v_gene: TRBV7-8; d_gene: TRBD1; len: 14; abundance: -; CDR3aa: CASSLPGGPDTQYF; CDR3nt: TGTGCCAGCAGCTTGCCAGGGGGACCAGATACGCAGTATTTT
j_gene: TRBJ2-2; v_gene: TRBV29-1; d_gene: -; len: 13; abundance: -; CDR3aa: CSVDSGWPGELFF; CDR3nt: TGCAGCGTTGATTCAGGGTGGCCCGGGGAGCTGTTTTTT
j_gene: TRBJ2-2; v_gene: TRBV6-6; d_gene: TRBD1; len: 14; abundance: -; CDR3aa: CASSPDRVAGELFF; CDR3nt: TGTGCCAGCAGTCCCGACAGGGTAGCCGGGGAGCTGTTTTTT
j_gene: TRBJ2-6; v_gene: TRBV6-9; d_gene: -; len: 10; abundance: -; CDR3aa: CALRANVLIF; CDR3nt: TGTGCCCTGCGGGCCAACGTCCTGATTTTC
j_gene: TRBJ1-3; v_gene: TRBV5-5; d_gene: -; len: 13; abundance: -; CDR3aa: CASSTGPGNTIYF; CDR3nt: TGTGCCAGCAGCACAGGGCCTGGAAACACCATATATTTT
j_gene: TRBJ1-1; v_gene: TRBV5-6; d_gene: -; len: 14; abundance: -; CDR3aa: CASSLQGGDTEAFF; CDR3nt: TGTGCCAGCAGCCTCCAAGGGGGGGACACTGAAGCTTTCTTT
j_gene: TRBJ2-2; v_gene: TRBV13; d_gene: TRBD1; len: 14; abundance: once; CDR3aa: CASSHRQGRGELFF; CDR3nt: TGTGCCAGCAGCCACCGACAGGGACGCGGGGAGCTGTTTTTT
j_gene: TRBJ1-2; v_gene: TRBV29-1; d_gene: TRBD1; len: 14; abundance: -; CDR3aa: CSARAGTGDYGYTF; CDR3nt: TGCAGCGCGCGAGCCGGGACAGGGGACTATGGCTACACCTTC
j_gene: TRBJ2-2; v_gene: TRBV19; d_gene: -; len: 15; abundance: -; CDR3aa: CASSIVGRATGELFF; CDR3nt: TGTGCCAGTAGTATCGTGGGCAGGGCCACCGGGGAGCTGTTTTTT
j_gene: TRBJ1-2; v_gene: TRBV29-1; d_gene: -; len: 13; abundance: -; CDR3aa: CSVGVVSGEGYTF; CDR3nt: TGCAGCGTTGGGGTTGTAAGTGGGGAGGGCTACACCTTC
j_gene: TRBJ2-7; v_gene: TRBV6-1; d_gene: -; len: 14; abundance: -; CDR3aa: CATTRPGGDYEQYF; CDR3nt: TGTGCCACCACTCGTCCCGGGGGTGACTACGAGCAGTACTTC
j_gene: TRBJ2-2; v_gene: TRBV6-5; d_gene: -; len: 14; abundance: -; CDR3aa: CASRAGTLTGELFF; CDR3nt: TGTGCCAGCAGGGCCGGGACACTTACCGGGGAGCTGTTTTTT
j_gene: TRBJ1-5; v_gene: TRBV5-8; d_gene: -; len: 16; abundance: -; CDR3aa: CASSLGGGPTNQPQHF; CDR3nt: TGTGCCAGCAGCTTGGGTGGCGGGCCCACCAATCAGCCCCAGCATTTT
j_gene: TRBJ2-2; v_gene: TRBV25-1; d_gene: TRBD1; len: 15; abundance: -; CDR3aa: CASSVQGVNTGELFF; CDR3nt: TGTGCCAGCAGTGTACAGGGGGTGAACACCGGGGAGCTGTTTTTT
j_gene: TRBJ2-1; v_gene: TRBV27; d_gene: TRBD2; len: 17; abundance: -; CDR3aa: CASSLSRGGIGSNEQFF; CDR3nt: TGTGCCAGCAGTTTAAGTCGGGGGGGCATCGGTTCGAATGAGCAGTTCTTC
j_gene: TRBJ2-7; v_gene: TRBV10-1; d_gene: TRBD2; len: 15; abundance: once; CDR3aa: CASSEGSGGSYEQYF; CDR3nt: TGCGCCAGCAGTGAGGGGTCGGGGGGGTCCTACGAGCAGTACTTC
j_gene: TRBJ1-1; v_gene: TRBV5-1; d_gene: TRBD1; len: 15; abundance: -; CDR3aa: CASSQPGGGRTEAFF; CDR3nt: TGCGCCAGCAGCCAGCCAGGGGGCGGCAGGACTGAAGCTTTCTTT
j_gene: TRBJ1-6; v_gene: TRBV5-4; d_gene: -; len: 14; abundance: -; CDR3aa: CASSFESYNSPLHF; CDR3nt: TGTGCCAGCAGCTTCGAGAGTTATAATTCACCCCTCCACTTT
j_gene: TRBJ1-6; v_gene: TRBV6-5; d_gene: TRBD1; len: 14; abundance: -; CDR3aa: CASSRTGGESPLHF; CDR3nt: TGTGCCAGCAGTCGGACAGGGGGTGAGTCACCCCTCCACTTT
j_gene: TRBJ2-3; v_gene: TRBV19; d_gene: -; len: 13; abundance: -; CDR3aa: CASSIQTRGPQYF; CDR3nt: TGTGCCAGTAGTATCCAAACTAGAGGTCCGCAGTATTTT
j_gene: TRBJ1-6; v_gene: TRBV6-6; d_gene: TRBD1; len: 14; abundance: -; CDR3aa: CASSRTGGESPLHF; CDR3nt: TGTGCCAGCAGTCGGACAGGGGGTGAGTCACCCCTCCACTTT
j_gene: TRBJ2-7; v_gene: TRBV7-3; d_gene: -; len: 14; abundance: -; CDR3aa: CASSLQQGTGEQYF; CDR3nt: TGTGCCAGCAGCTTGCAGCAGGGGACGGGCGAGCAGTACTTC
j_gene: TRBJ2-1; v_gene: TRBV4-2; d_gene: -; len: 15; abundance: -; CDR3aa: CASSQDTGSYNEQFF; CDR3nt: TGTGCCAGCAGCCAAGATACCGGCTCCTACAATGAGCAGTTCTTC
j_gene: TRBJ1-1; v_gene: TRBV4-1; d_gene: -; len: 16; abundance: -; CDR3aa: CASSQEEAIMNTEAFF; CDR3nt: TGCGCCAGCAGCCAAGAAGAGGCGATTATGAACACTGAAGCTTTCTTT
j_gene: TRBJ1-2; v_gene: TRBV5-6; d_gene: -; len: 17; abundance: -; CDR3aa: CASSSVRRAAEVNGYTF; CDR3nt: TGTGCCAGCAGCTCGGTGAGGAGGGCGGCGGAGGTCAATGGCTACACCTTC
j_gene: TRBJ1-1; v_gene: TRBV6-6; d_gene: TRBD1; len: 16; abundance: -; CDR3aa: CASSPPDRGSGTEAFF; CDR3nt: TGTGCCAGCAGTCCGCCAGACAGGGGGTCGGGCACTGAAGCTTTCTTT
j_gene: TRBJ1-5; v_gene: TRBV6-1; d_gene: -; len: 13; abundance: -; CDR3aa: CASKFDRNQPQHF; CDR3nt: TGTGCCAGCAAGTTCGACAGAAATCAGCCCCAGCATTTT
j_gene: TRBJ2-1; v_gene: TRBV5-1; d_gene: TRBD2; len: 16; abundance: -; CDR3aa: CASSFVAGSSYNEQFF; CDR3nt: TGCGCCAGCAGCTTCGTAGCGGGGAGCTCCTACAATGAGCAGTTCTTC
j_gene: TRBJ1-2; v_gene: TRBV19; d_gene: TRBD1; len: 14; abundance: -; CDR3aa: CASSEDDRGYGYTF; CDR3nt: TGTGCCAGTAGTGAAGACGACAGGGGCTATGGCTACACCTTC
j_gene: TRBJ1-4; v_gene: TRBV5-6; d_gene: TRBD1; len: 17; abundance: -; CDR3aa: CASSLLSMGQGGEKLFF; CDR3nt: TGTGCCAGCAGCTTGCTGTCGATGGGACAGGGTGGTGAAAAACTGTTTTTT
j_gene: TRBJ2-3; v_gene: TRBV6-5; d_gene: TRBD1; len: 15; abundance: -; CDR3aa: CASSKRTGSGDTQYF; CDR3nt: TGTGCCAGCAGTAAAAGGACAGGGAGCGGCGATACGCAGTATTTT
j_gene: TRBJ1-4; v_gene: TRBV28; d_gene: -; len: 13; abundance: -; CDR3aa: CATQTPLLEKLFF; CDR3nt: TGTGCCACCCAGACTCCACTCCTTGAAAAACTGTTTTTT